The 3 T cell receptor beta chains below were found in one sample sequenced in a study of blood T cells in healthy people across ages (dated by TCRdb to between 2014 and 2017). The library was prepared using 5' RACE. Sequencing used an Illumina HiSeq 2500. A second roughly 6 to 11 cycle PCR used a sample-barcoded 5' primer and a J-beta primer mix. TCRdb took the public reads, trimmed them with fastp at Q25, ran MiXCR for clone calling and kept in-frame beta chains. Every distinct CDR3 protein forms one entry, paired with its most common genes and DNA. The sample profile shows around 1,000,000 distinct CDR3 sequences; less than 25% of them were found once. About 0.8% of the sample goes to the ten largest clones. These same records also appear under a second study, on T cells of mothers and their children.

Sequenced material: blood. Receptors originate from a girl aged 2 to 9 in good health.

This clonotype was detected a few times. V gene TRBV27 combines with J gene TRBJ1-1; D remains ambiguous. Germline loops: CDR1 MNHEY, CDR2 SMNVEV (reference sequence). The V gene lost 6 bases and the J gene lost 3 bases, with 11 bases spanning the gap. This CDR3 region has 13 residues. This chain's CDR3 is CASRPILYTEAFF. In DNA, the CDR3 is TGTGCCAGCAGGCCCATTTTGTACACTGAAGCTTTCTTT.

This sequence joins TRBV5-1 and TRBJ1-1; 10 positions match TRBD1. From germline, CDR1 is SGHRS and CDR2 YFSETQ. J lost 3 bases, V lost 1 base, and 3 bases had no gene match. The CDR3 loop spans 15 amino acids. The CDR3 DNA is TGCGCCAGCAGCTTGACAGGACAGGGGGACACTGAAGCTTTCTTT. Its translation is CASSLTGQGDTEAFF.

This clonotype was detected only a few times. V gene TRBV14 combines with J gene TRBJ2-5; a weak D match, TRBD1 (5 bases). CDR3 length equals 14 residues. Germline values: CDR1 SGHDN, CDR2 FVKESK. V was cut by 4 bases and J by 5 bases, with 14 bases left in between. DNA of the CDR3: TGTGCCAGCAGCCCTGAAAGGAAGGGGGAGACCCAGTACTTC. Translating gives CASSPERKGETQYF. The entire variable domain, with the rest obtained from reference TRBV14 and TRBJ2-5, is as follows: EAGVTQFPSHSVIEKGQTVTLRCDPISGHDNLYWYRRVMGKEIKFLLHFVKESKQDESGMPNNRFLAERTGGTYSTLKVQPAELEDSGVYFCASSPERKGETQYFGPGTRLLVL.